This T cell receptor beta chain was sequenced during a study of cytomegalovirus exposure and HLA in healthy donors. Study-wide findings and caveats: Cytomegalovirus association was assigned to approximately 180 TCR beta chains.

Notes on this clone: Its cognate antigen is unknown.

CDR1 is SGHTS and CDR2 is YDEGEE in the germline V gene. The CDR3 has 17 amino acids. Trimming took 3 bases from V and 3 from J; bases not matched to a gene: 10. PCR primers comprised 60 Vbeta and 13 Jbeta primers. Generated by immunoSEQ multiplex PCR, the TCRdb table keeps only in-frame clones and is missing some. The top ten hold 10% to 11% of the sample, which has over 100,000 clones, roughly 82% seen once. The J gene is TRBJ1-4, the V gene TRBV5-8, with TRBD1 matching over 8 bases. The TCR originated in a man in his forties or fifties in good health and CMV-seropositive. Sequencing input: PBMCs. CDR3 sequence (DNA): TGTGCCAGCAGCTCGGACAGGGACGGGCGGGCTAATGAAAAACTGTTTTTT. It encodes CASSSDRDGRANEKLFF.